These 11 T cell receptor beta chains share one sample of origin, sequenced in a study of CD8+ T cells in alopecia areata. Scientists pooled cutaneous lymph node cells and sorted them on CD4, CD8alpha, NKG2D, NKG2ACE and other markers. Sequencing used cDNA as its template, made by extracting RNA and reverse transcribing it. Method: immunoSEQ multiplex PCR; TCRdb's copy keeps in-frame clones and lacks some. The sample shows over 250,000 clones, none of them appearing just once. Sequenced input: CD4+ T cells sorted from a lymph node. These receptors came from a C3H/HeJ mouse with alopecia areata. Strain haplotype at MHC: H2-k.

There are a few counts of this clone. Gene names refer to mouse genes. CDR3 in amino acids: CAWRGTNYAEQFF. CDR3 bases read: TGTGCCTGGAGGGGGACAAACTATGCT. The chain is built from TRBV31 and TRBJ2-1; TRBD1 might be the D (6 bases). Coverage ceases 4 residues before the CDR3 finishes, and the germline J gene fills in the end. Germline V gene lookup returns CDR1 GKSSPN and CDR2 SITVG. This CDR3 is built from 13 residues. V dropped 3 bases and J dropped 1 base, with 7 bases sitting between them.

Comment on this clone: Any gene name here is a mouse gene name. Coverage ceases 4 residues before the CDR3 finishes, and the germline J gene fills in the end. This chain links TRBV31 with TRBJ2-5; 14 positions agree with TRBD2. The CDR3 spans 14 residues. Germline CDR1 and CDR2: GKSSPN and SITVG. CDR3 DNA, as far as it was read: TGTGCCTGGAGGGGGACTGGGGGGGCAGAC. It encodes CAWRGTGGAD. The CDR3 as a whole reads CAWRGTGGADTQYF.

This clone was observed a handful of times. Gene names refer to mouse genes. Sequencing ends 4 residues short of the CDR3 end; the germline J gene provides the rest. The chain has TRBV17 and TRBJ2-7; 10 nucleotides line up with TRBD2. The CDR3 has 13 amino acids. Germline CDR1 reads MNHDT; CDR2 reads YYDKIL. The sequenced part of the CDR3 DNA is TGTGCTAGCAGTCTACTGGGGGGGTAT. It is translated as CASSLLGGY. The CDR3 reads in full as CASSLLGGYEQYF.

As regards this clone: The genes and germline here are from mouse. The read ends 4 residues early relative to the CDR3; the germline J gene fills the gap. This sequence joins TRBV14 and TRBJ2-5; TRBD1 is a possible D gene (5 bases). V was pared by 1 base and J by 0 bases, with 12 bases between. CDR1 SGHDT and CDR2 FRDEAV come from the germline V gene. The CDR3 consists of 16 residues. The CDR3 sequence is CASSFPRQTNQDTQYF. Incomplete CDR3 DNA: TGTGCCAGCAGTTTCCCTCGACAGACTAACCAAGAC.

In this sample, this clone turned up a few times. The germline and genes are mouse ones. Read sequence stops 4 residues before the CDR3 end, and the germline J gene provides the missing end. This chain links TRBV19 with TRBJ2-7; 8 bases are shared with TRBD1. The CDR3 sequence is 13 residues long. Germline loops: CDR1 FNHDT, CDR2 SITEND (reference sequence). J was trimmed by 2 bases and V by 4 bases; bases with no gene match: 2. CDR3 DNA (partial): TGTGCCAGCAGTCAGGGGGCCCCCTAT. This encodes CASSQGAPY. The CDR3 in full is CASSQGAPYEQYF.

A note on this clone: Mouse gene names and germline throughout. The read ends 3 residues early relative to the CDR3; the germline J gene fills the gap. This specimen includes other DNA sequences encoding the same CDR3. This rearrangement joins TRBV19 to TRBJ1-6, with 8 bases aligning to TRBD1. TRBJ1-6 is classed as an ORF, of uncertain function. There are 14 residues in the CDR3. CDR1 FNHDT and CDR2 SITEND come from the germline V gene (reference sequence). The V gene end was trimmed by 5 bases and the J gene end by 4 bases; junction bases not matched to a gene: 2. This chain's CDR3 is CASSDRGYNSPLYF. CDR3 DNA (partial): TGTGCCAGCAGCGACAGGGGTTATAATTCGCCC.

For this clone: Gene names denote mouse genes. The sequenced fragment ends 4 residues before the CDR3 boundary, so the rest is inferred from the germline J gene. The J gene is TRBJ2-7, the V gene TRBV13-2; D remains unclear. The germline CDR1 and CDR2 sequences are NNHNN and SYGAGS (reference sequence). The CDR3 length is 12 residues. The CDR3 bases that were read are TGTGCCAGCGGTGATAACAAGTAT. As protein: CASGDNKY. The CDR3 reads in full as CASGDNKYEQYF.

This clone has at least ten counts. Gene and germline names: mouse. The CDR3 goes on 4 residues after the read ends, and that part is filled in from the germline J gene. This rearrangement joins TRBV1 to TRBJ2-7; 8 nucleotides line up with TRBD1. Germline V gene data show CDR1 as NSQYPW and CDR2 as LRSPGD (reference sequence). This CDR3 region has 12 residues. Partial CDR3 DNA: TGCACCTGCAGTCCGGACAGGGAT. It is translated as CTCSPDRD. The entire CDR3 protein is CTCSPDRDEQYF.

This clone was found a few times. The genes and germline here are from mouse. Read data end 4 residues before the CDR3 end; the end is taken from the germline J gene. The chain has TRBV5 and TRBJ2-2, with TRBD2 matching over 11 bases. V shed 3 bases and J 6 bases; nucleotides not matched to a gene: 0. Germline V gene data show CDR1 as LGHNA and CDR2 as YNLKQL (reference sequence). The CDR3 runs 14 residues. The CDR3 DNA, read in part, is TGTGCCAGCAGCCAGGACTGGGGGGCCGGG. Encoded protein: CASSQDWGAG. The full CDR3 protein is CASSQDWGAGQLYF.

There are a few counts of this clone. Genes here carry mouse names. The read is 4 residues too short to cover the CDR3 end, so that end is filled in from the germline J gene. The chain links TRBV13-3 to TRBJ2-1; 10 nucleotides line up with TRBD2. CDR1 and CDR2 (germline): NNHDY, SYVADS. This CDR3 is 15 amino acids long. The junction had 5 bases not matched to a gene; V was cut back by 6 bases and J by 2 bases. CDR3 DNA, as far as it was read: TGTGCCAGCACCAGACTGGGGGGACACTATGCT. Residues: CASTRLGGHYA. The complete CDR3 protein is CASTRLGGHYAEQFF.

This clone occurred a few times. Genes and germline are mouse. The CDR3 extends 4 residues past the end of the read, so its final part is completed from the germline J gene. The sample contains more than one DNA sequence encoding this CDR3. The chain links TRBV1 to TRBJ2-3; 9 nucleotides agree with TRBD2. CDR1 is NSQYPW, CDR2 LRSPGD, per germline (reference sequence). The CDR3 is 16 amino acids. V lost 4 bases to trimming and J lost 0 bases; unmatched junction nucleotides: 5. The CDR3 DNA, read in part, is TGCACCTGCAGTGGTGGGGGGGCGCTTAGTGCAGAA. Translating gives CTCSGGGALSAE. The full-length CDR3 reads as CTCSGGGALSAETLYF.